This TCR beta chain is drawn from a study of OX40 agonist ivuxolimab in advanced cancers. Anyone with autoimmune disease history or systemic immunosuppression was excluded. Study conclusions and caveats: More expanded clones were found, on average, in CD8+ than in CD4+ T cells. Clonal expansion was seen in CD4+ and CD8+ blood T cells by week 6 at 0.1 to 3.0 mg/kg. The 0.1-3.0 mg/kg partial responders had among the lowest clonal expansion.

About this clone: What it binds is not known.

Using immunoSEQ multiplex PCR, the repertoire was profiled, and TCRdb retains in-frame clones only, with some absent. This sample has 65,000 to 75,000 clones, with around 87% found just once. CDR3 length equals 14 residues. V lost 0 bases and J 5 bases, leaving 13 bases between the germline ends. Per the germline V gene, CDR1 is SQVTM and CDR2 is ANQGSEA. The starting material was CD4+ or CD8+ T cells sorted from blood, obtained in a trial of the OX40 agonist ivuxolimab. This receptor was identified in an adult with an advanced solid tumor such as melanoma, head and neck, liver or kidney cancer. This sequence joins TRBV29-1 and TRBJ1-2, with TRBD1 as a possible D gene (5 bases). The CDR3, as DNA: TGCAGCGTTGAAGATCAAGGCAGGGCTTATGGCTACACCTTC. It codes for CSVEDQGRAYGYTF.